Following are 29 T cell receptor beta chains from one sample sequenced in a study of blood T cells in healthy people across ages. Sample-barcoded 5' priming and a J-beta primer mix drove a second PCR of about 6 to 12 cycles. TCRdb redid the calling of the 5' RACE reads with MiXCR, one entry per CDR3 protein. Altogether under 850,000 distinct CDR3 sequences are present, about 36% being singletons, with the ten largest covering approximately 13%. Material for sequencing was blood. The receptors were sampled from a man aged 18 to 30 in good health.

The V gene is TRBV7-9, the J gene TRBJ2-4; 7 bases line up with TRBD1. The CDR3 extends over 17 amino acids. Trimming at V came to 5 bases and at J to 13 bases, leaving 23 bases not matched to a gene. The germline V gene encodes CDR1 SEHNR and CDR2 FQNEAQ (reference sequence). CDR3 residues: CASSPPPGQSSYNEQYF. CDR3 DNA sequence: TGTGCCAGCAGCCCTCCCCCGGGACAGAGTTCCTACAATGAGCAGTACTTC. The whole variable domain, remainder taken from reference TRBV7-9 and TRBJ2-4, is DTGVSQNPRHKITKRGQNVTFRCDPISEHNRLYWYRQTLGQGPEFLTYFQNEAQLEKSRLLSDRFSAERPKGSFSTLEIQRTEQGDSAMYLCASSPPPGQSSYNEQYFGAGTRLSVL.

J is TRBJ2-7 and V is TRBV12-3 or TRBV12-4, with 12 bases fitting TRBD1. The CDR3 length is 15 residues. Trimming cost V 7 bases and J 7 bases; bases outside gene matches: 11. The CDR3 region has the DNA TGTGCCAGCATCCATCGGGACAGGGGGCTTAATGAGCAGTACTTC. It codes for CASIHRDRGLNEQYF.

The chain couples TRBV20-1 to TRBJ2-5; D gene ambiguous. V gave up 5 bases and J gave up 3 bases, with 4 bases separating them. Germline V gene data show CDR1 as DFQATT and CDR2 as SNEGSKA (reference sequence). CDR3 length: 10 residues. CDR3 region: CSALKETQYF. Here the CDR3 DNA reads TGCAGTGCTTTAAAAGAGACCCAGTACTTC.

In this sample, this clonotype turned up a few times. The chain has TRBV20-1 and TRBJ1-2, with a possible D match to TRBD1 (5 bases). Germline V gives CDR1 DFQATT, CDR2 SNEGSKA (reference sequence). V lost 0 bases to trimming and J lost 2 bases, with 13 bases between them. This CDR3 has 15 residues. CDR3 in DNA: TGCAGTGCTAGAGATCGAGGCAGGGCCAACTATGGCTACACCTTC. Residues: CSARDRGRANYGYTF.

This clonotype was recorded a few times. The chain employs TRBV7-2 and TRBJ1-5, with TRBD1 matching over 8 bases. Trimming cost V 4 bases and J 8 bases; bases outside gene matches: 4. The germline CDR1 and CDR2 sequences are SGHTA and FQGNSA. This CDR3 spans 13 amino acids. This CDR3 reads CASSWQGAEPQHF. CDR3 DNA: TGTGCCAGCAGCTGGCAGGGGGCTGAGCCCCAGCATTTT.

The V call is TRBV6-2 or TRBV6-3, the J call TRBJ2-5; possible D gene TRBD1, 6 bases. The tail of the sequence fits TRBJ2-7 better, so the J call may be wrong. Germline V lookup: CDR1 MNHEY, CDR2 SVGEGT. The CDR3 extends over 13 amino acids. CDR3 sequence (DNA): TGTGCCAGCAACGCCCGGGACACTGACGAGCAGTACTTC. This gives the protein CASNARDTDEQYF.

This clonotype was recorded many times. The gene calls are TRBV20-1 and TRBJ1-5; 10 bases align to TRBD1. Germline assignment: CDR1 DFQATT and CDR2 SNEGSKA (reference sequence). This CDR3 has 13 amino acids. The V gene end was trimmed by 6 bases and the J gene end by 5 bases; junction bases not matched to a gene: 4. The CDR3 protein is CSAGQGRDQPQHF. The CDR3 coding sequence is TGCAGTGCGGGACAGGGGCGCGATCAGCCCCAGCATTTT.

In the case of this clonotype: A much larger clone is a single base away; this may be a read error. V gene TRBV4-3 combines with J gene TRBJ2-7; no clear D. This CDR3 is 15 amino acids long. Germline V gives CDR1 LGHNA, CDR2 YSLEER. Trimming took 2 bases from V and 5 from J, leaving 16 bases between them. The CDR3 DNA reads as TGCGCCAGCAGCCAAAATCTGGCCCTGCAGGACGAGCAGTACTTC. This codes for CASSQNLALQDEQYF.

This clonotype was detected ten times or more. The V gene is TRBV7-2, the J gene TRBJ2-3; maybe TRBD2 (6 bases). The ends were cut back, 6 bases at V and 5 bases at J, with 15 bases in the middle. Germline lookup yields CDR1 SGHTA and CDR2 FQGNSA. The CDR3 is 14 residues long. CDR3 in amino acids: CASRLRGVGDTQYF. CDR3 in DNA: TGTGCCAGCAGACTACGCGGGGTTGGAGATACGCAGTATTTT.

This clonotype was detected ten times or more. The chain combines TRBV20-1 with TRBJ1-2; 7 nucleotides match TRBD1. Germline V CDR1 and CDR2: DFQATT, SNEGSKA (reference sequence). The trim removed 3 bases at V and 7 bases at J, leaving 8 bases unmatched. The CDR3 spans 13 residues. The CDR3, as DNA: TGCAGTGCTAGCTTGACAGGGTTGGGTGGCTACACCTTC. Translated: CSASLTGLGGYTF.

This clonotype was observed a handful of times. The chain carries TRBV12-3 or TRBV12-4 and TRBJ2-1, with D perhaps TRBD1 (8 bases). V was trimmed by 10 bases and J by 10 bases, leaving 20 bases between them. The CDR3 has 13 residues. DNA of the CDR3: TGTGCCACCCGATTTACAGGGGGGGACGAGCAGTTCTTC. It translates to CATRFTGGDEQFF.

The V and J genes are TRBV12-3 or TRBV12-4 and TRBJ1-1, with 7 positions matching TRBD1. After removal of 5 bases from V and 5 bases from J, the junction contained 8 bases not matched to a gene. The CDR3 has 14 residues. In DNA form, the CDR3 reads TGTGCCAGCAGTCCCCAGGGGGTCGGGACTGAAGCTTTCTTT. Translated, it gives CASSPQGVGTEAFF.

As DNA, the CDR3 is TGTGCCAGCAGTTACATCTCCACCGGGGAGCTGTTTTTT. This encodes CASSYISTGELFF. The chain carries TRBV12-3 or TRBV12-4 and TRBJ2-2; D is unclear. The CDR3 extends over 13 amino acids. Trimming stripped 4 bases from V and 4 bases from J, with 7 bases between.

V is TRBV20-1 and J is TRBJ2-5; 12 bases are a match to TRBD2. The germline gives CDR1 DFQATT, CDR2 SNEGSKA (reference sequence). The CDR3 has 16 amino acids. The trim removed 3 bases at V and 3 bases at J, leaving 8 bases unmatched. CDR3 sequence: CSASGLAGGIKETQYF. In nucleotides, the CDR3 is TGCAGTGCTAGCGGGCTAGCGGGGGGGATCAAAGAGACCCAGTACTTC.

This clonotype occurred many times. This chain links TRBV15 with TRBJ2-3; 7 bases match TRBD1. This CDR3 is built from 18 residues. The trim removed 0 bases at V and 4 bases at J, leaving 13 bases unmatched. The germline V gene encodes CDR1 LNHNV and CDR2 YYDKDF (reference sequence). CDR3 region: CATSRDLPGQARADTQYF. CDR3 coding DNA: TGTGCCACCAGCAGAGACCTACCCGGACAGGCCAGGGCAGATACGCAGTATTTT.

This clonotype showed up many times. The gene calls are TRBV29-1 and TRBJ2-7, with a possible D match to TRBD2 (6 bases). CDR1 is SQVTM and CDR2 is ANQGSEA in the germline V gene. CDR3 length equals 13 residues. V lost 8 bases and J 5 bases, leaving 19 bases between the germline ends. The CDR3 region is CSIYRDWDHEQYF. CDR3 coding DNA: TGCAGCATCTACCGGGACTGGGACCACGAGCAGTACTTC.

The rearrangement uses TRBV5-6 and TRBJ2-1; 8 bases fit TRBD1. This CDR3 has 13 amino acids. Germline CDR1 SGHDT, CDR2 YYEEEE. V lost 9 bases, J lost 5 bases, and 7 bases stayed unmatched. Here the CDR3 reads CATRDRRNNEQFF. The CDR3 DNA sequence: TGTGCCACCAGGGACAGGAGGAACAATGAGCAGTTCTTC.

CDR3 nucleotides: TGCGCCAGCAGCTGGACTCGGGGGGCGCCTTGCGAGCAGTACTTC. Translated: CASSWTRGAPCEQYF. This rearrangement joins TRBV5-1 to TRBJ2-5; a possible D gene is TRBD2 (7 bases). The better agreement between TRBJ2-7 and the DNA end casts doubt on the J call. The length of the CDR3 is 15 residues. Germline-derived CDR1 and CDR2 are SGHRS and YFSETQ.

The V call is TRBV29-1, the J call TRBJ2-3; 8 positions agree with TRBD1. The CDR3 is made up of 14 amino acids. With V trimmed by 5 bases and J by 5 bases, 9 bases remained unmatched. Germline loops: CDR1 SQVTM, CDR2 ANQGSEA. DNA for the CDR3: TGCAGCGTTCGTCCATCAGGGGGCCGAGATACGCAGTATTTT. Amino acid sequence: CSVRPSGGRDTQYF.

This sequence joins TRBV10-3 and TRBJ2-1, with 8 bases that match TRBD2. The J call may be faulty, since TRBJ2-7 better matches the DNA end. The CDR3 contains 15 residues. Germline V lookup: CDR1 ENHRY, CDR2 SYGVKD. The CDR3 nucleotides read TGTGCCATCAGTGAGTACAGCGGGGGCCACAATGAGCAGTACTTC. The encoded protein is CAISEYSGGHNEQYF.

This clonotype was counted a few times. The chain combines TRBV29-1 with TRBJ1-1, with 9 bases lining up with TRBD1. This CDR3 is 13 amino acids long. V shed 5 bases, J shed 4 bases, and the junction held 5 bases outside the gene matches. The germline V gene encodes CDR1 SQVTM and CDR2 ANQGSEA. The DNA of the CDR3 is TGCAGCGTTACAGGGGGCGCGATCACTGAAGCTTTCTTT. Protein product: CSVTGGAITEAFF.

This clonotype was found many times. CDR3 sequence: CASSSRRTSALTDTQYF. As DNA, the CDR3 is TGTGCCAGCAGTTCCAGACGGACTAGCGCCCTGACAGATACGCAGTATTTT. The gene calls are TRBV12-3 or TRBV12-4 and TRBJ2-3; 9 bases are a match to TRBD2. CDR3 length: 17 amino acids. The trim removed 4 bases at V and 3 bases at J, leaving 11 bases unmatched.

This clonotype was picked up a small number of times. The chain couples TRBV28 to TRBJ2-3; D gene unclear. The V end lost 11 bases, the J end lost 2 bases, and 5 bases lay between the germline ends. This CDR3 region has 10 residues. CDR1 is MDHEN and CDR2 is SYDVKM in the germline V gene. As DNA, the CDR3 is TGTGCCGGAACCACAGATACGCAGTATTTT. Protein: CAGTTDTQYF. Full variable domain (rest looked up from reference TRBV28 and TRBJ2-3): DVKVTQSSRYLVKRTGEKVFLECVQDMDHENMFWYRQDPGLGLRLIYFSYDVKMKEKGDIPEGYSVSREKKERFSLILESASTNQTSMYLCAGTTDTQYFGPGTRLTVL.

This clonotype has ten or more counts. V and J are TRBV12-3 or TRBV12-4 and TRBJ2-7; D is ambiguous. This CDR3 comprises 12 residues. The V gene lost 5 bases and the J gene lost 5 bases, with 10 bases spanning the gap. Here the CDR3 DNA reads TGTGCCAGCAGTCCGGCGTTCCACGAGCAGTACTTC. Translated: CASSPAFHEQYF.

This clonotype was observed at least ten times. This sequence joins TRBV10-3 and TRBJ2-7; tentatively, D is TRBD2 (5 bases). The CDR3 runs 11 residues. V was clipped by 5 bases and J by 9 bases, with 11 bases between them. In germline, CDR1 is ENHRY, CDR2 SYGVKD. The CDR3 coding sequence is TGTGCCATCAGTAACGGGAACGGGCAGTACTTC. Translation gives CAISNGNGQYF.

This rearrangement joins TRBV4-1 to TRBJ1-4; TRBD1 matches 9 bases. Germline values: CDR1 MGHRA, CDR2 YSYEKL. J was trimmed by 8 bases and V by 2 bases; bases with no gene match: 6. This CDR3 has 15 amino acids. The CDR3 sequence: CASSQTGTGYEKLFF. The CDR3 region has the DNA TGCGCCAGCAGCCAAACCGGGACAGGGTACGAAAAACTGTTTTTT.

This clonotype was picked up a small number of times. The chain combines TRBV20-1 with TRBJ1-1, with D maybe TRBD1 (5 bases). The CDR3 consists of 14 residues. CDR1 is DFQATT, CDR2 SNEGSKA, per germline (reference sequence). V lost 2 bases, J lost 8 bases, and 18 bases lay in between. The DNA for the CDR3 is TGCAGTGCTAGAACTGATAGTGCAGGGATCGAAGCTTTCTTT. It translates to CSARTDSAGIEAFF.

The chain joins TRBV12-3 or TRBV12-4 to TRBJ1-5; no firm D call. V lost 4 bases, J lost 7 bases, and 11 bases lay in between. This CDR3 is built from 13 residues. This CDR3 is CASSSRGGQPQHF. The CDR3 region has the DNA TGTGCCAGCAGTTCGCGCGGCGGACAGCCCCAGCATTTT.

This clonotype has just a few counts. The rearrangement uses TRBV4-2 and TRBJ2-3; D might be TRBD1 (6 bases). Germline V gives CDR1 LGHNA, CDR2 YNFKEQ. With 0 bases removed from V and 6 bases from J, the gap between germline ends came to 13 bases. The length of the CDR3 is 15 residues. The CDR3 region is CASSQDHRADDTQYF. The CDR3 DNA follows: TGTGCCAGCAGCCAAGACCACAGGGCGGACGATACGCAGTATTTT.